Each of the 2 T cell receptor beta chains below was sequenced from the same sample in a study of beta chain features in type 1 diabetes. The authors reverse transcribed all of the isolated RNA, so sequencing captured expressed TCRB transcripts. TCRdb's copy holds only in-frame clones and misses some; the assay was immunoSEQ multiplex PCR. The table lists 500,000 to 700,000 clones, roughly a sixth of them singletons, with about 0.087% in the top ten. Specimen: naive CD4+ T cells from blood. The receptors stem from a man between 18 and 29 years old in good health.

The chain recombines TRBV6-6 with TRBJ2-5; TRBD1 agrees at 9 bases. Looked up from germline, CDR1 is MNHNY and CDR2 is SVGAGI (reference sequence). This CDR3 has 16 residues. Trimming at V came to 2 bases and at J to 3 bases, leaving 7 bases not matched to a gene. The CDR3 bases are TGTGCCAGCAGTTACGTGGCCGACAGGGGGGAAGAGACCCAGTACTTC. This encodes CASSYVADRGEETQYF.

V is TRBV28 and J is TRBJ1-5; TRBD1 might be the D (5 bases). The V end lost 3 bases, the J end lost 0 bases, and 6 bases lay between the germline ends. The CDR3 has 14 amino acids. Germline V gives CDR1 MDHEN, CDR2 SYDVKM. DNA of the CDR3: TGTGCCAGCAGTTTCGGGGGTAGCAATCAGCCCCAGCATTTT. Translation: CASSFGGSNQPQHF.